The clone carrying this T cell receptor beta chain was detected only once. Its antigen is not identified. The data stem from a study of PD-L1 blockade in urothelial cancer. Background on the study: When patients started atezolizumab in about 2014, it was given at 1,200 mg intravenously every 3 weeks. T cells numbered a median of about 150,000 in the blood samples.

General study points: Below-median pretreatment blood TCR clonality predicted better survival.

Into every PCR, synthetic TCR analog templates were spiked. Only in-frame clones appear in the TCRdb table, and some are missing; sequencing was by immunoSEQ multiplex PCR. In the table there are more than 55,000 clones, 75% to 85% of which are singletons. Time point: pretreatment peripheral blood. The germline V gene has CDR1 SGHAT and CDR2 FQNNGV. Trimming removed 4 bases from V and 4 bases from J, with 10 bases in between. CDR3 length: 14 residues. The input for sequencing was PBMCs, taken around atezolizumab (anti-PD-L1) treatment. This receptor was taken from a man aged 70-80 years with urothelial cancer. The J gene is TRBJ2-2, the V gene TRBV11-2, with D uncertain. This chain's CDR3 is CASSSPPFTGELFF. The DNA for the CDR3 is TGTGCCAGCAGCTCCCCCCCCTTCACCGGGGAGCTGTTTTTT.